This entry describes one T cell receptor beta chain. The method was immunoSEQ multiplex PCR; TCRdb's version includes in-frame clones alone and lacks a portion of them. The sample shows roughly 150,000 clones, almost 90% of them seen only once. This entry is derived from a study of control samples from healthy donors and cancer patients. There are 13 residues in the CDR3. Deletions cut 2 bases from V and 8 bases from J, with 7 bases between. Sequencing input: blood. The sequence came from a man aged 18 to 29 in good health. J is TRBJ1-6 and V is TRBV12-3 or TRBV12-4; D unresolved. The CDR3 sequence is CASSLFGDSPLHF. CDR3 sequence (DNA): TGTGCCAGCAGTTTATTTGGGGATTCACCCCTCCACTTT.